Listed below are T cell receptor beta chains from one sample, sequenced in a study of T cell changes during pregnancy in multiple sclerosis. Assay used: immunoSEQ multiplex PCR; TCRdb lists only in-frame clones, some missing. This sample yields 50,000 or so clones, of which approximately 91% are seen a single time; approximately 10% belongs to the top ten. Sequencing used CD8+ T cells from peripheral blood mononuclear cells, obtained after pregnancy. The receptors come from a female donor with multiple sclerosis, enrolled in a pregnancy study. The CDR3 runs from the conserved cysteine through the conserved F or W. Each record gives: clone size, D gene, J gene, V gene, CDR3 protein, CDR3 DNA. A D gene is named only where the DNA matches it firmly. Only some rows state a clone size, as once, few, many or a class for expanded clones.

NA	TRBD1	TRBJ1-1	TRBV5-1	CASSSRKPGQQYMNTEAFF	TGCGCCAGCAGCTCCCGGAAACCGGGACAGCAATACATGAACACTGAAGCTTTCTTT
NA	TRBD2	TRBJ2-2	TRBV6-1	CASNDGTRKTGELFF	TGTGCCAGCAACGACGGGACTAGAAAAACCGGGGAGCTGTTTTTT
NA	TRBD1	TRBJ1-2	TRBV11-3	CASSSPPRQGGHGYTF	TGTGCCAGCAGCTCGCCCCCGCGACAGGGAGGTCATGGCTACACCTTC
NA	TRBD2	TRBJ2-7	TRBV15	CATSGLADYEQYF	TGTGCCACCTCGGGACTAGCGGACTACGAGCAGTACTTC
NA	NA	TRBJ1-2	TRBV27	CASSPSTSYGYTF	TGTGCCAGCAGTCCTTCGACAAGCTATGGCTACACCTTC
NA	TRBD1	TRBJ2-1	TRBV5-5	CASSSGTGGYNEQFF	TGTGCCAGCAGCTCCGGGACAGGGGGCTACAATGAGCAGTTCTTC
NA	NA	TRBJ2-7	TRBV29-1	CSVDQGFPYEQYF	TGCAGCGTTGATCAGGGGTTCCCCTACGAGCAGTACTTC
few	TRBD1	TRBJ2-7	TRBV27	CASSFLSRQGPYEQYF	TGTGCCAGCAGTTTCCTGTCCAGACAGGGGCCTTACGAGCAGTACTTC
NA	TRBD2	TRBJ2-1	TRBV7-9	CASSPTSGGHEQFF	TGTGCCAGCAGCCCCACCAGCGGGGGGCATGAGCAGTTCTTC
NA	TRBD1	TRBJ2-2	TRBV7-3	CASSLSGTGATGELFF	TGTGCCAGCAGCTTAAGTGGGACAGGGGCCACCGGGGAGCTGTTTTTT
NA	NA	TRBJ1-4	TRBV4-1	CASSQPGHLNEKLFF	TGCGCCAGCAGCCAACCGGGACACCTTAATGAAAAACTGTTTTTT
NA	TRBD2	TRBJ2-5	TRBV29-1	CSVEESLAGGSGVGTQYF	TGCAGCGTTGAAGAATCACTAGCGGGGGGTAGCGGCGTTGGGACCCAGTACTTC
NA	TRBD1	TRBJ2-1	TRBV5-4	CASSPGQGVYNEQFF	TGTGCCAGCAGTCCGGGACAGGGGGTCTACAATGAGCAGTTCTTC
NA	TRBD1	TRBJ1-2	TRBV6-6	CASSYVFSRGTLAYTF	TGTGCCAGCAGTTACGTTTTTAGCAGGGGGACCCTAGCCTACACCTTC
NA	TRBD2	TRBJ2-3	TRBV2	CASSDGVGGEEDTQYF	TGTGCCAGCAGTGATGGTGTTGGGGGGGAGGAGGATACGCAGTATTTT
once	NA	TRBJ1-1	TRBV7-8	CASSLQVMNTEAFF	TGTGCCAGCAGCTTACAGGTTATGAACACTGAAGCTTTCTTT
NA	TRBD2	TRBJ2-7	TRBV5-1	CASSPGGAYEQYF	TGCGCCAGCAGCCCCGGGGGGGCCTACGAGCAGTACTTC
NA	NA	TRBJ1-5	TRBV19	CASSIVDSINQPQHF	TGTGCCAGTAGTATAGTCGACAGTATCAATCAGCCCCAGCATTTT
NA	NA	TRBJ1-5	TRBV6-6	CASSYVQGSNQPQHF	TGTGCCAGCAGTTACGTGCAGGGAAGCAATCAGCCCCAGCATTTT
NA	NA	TRBJ1-5	TRBV27	CASSLTTGSNQPQHF	TGTGCCAGCAGTTTAACAACAGGGAGCAATCAGCCCCAGCATTTT
once	NA	TRBJ2-2	TRBV7-7	CASTDTGELFF	TGTGCTAGCACCGACACCGGGGAGCTGTTTTTT
NA	TRBD1	TRBJ1-4	TRBV7-9	CATRTGDEKLFF	TGTGCCACCCGGACAGGGGATGAAAAACTGTTTTTT
NA	TRBD2	TRBJ2-1	TRBV15	CATSRDLAGIYNEQFF	TGTGCCACCAGCAGAGATTTAGCGGGGATCTACAATGAGCAGTTCTTC
once	TRBD1	TRBJ1-1	TRBV4-1	CASSQHAGGYTEAFF	TGCGCCAGCAGCCAACATGCAGGGGGCTACACTGAAGCTTTCTTT
NA	NA	TRBJ1-1	TRBV11-2	CASILGEDEAFF	TGTGCCAGCATCCTCGGTGAGGATGAAGCTTTCTTT
NA	TRBD1	TRBJ2-3	TRBV11-2	CASSRQGASDTQYF	TGTGCCAGCAGCCGACAGGGGGCGTCAGATACGCAGTATTTT
NA	NA	TRBJ1-3	TRBV5-4	CASSLEQGTGNTIYF	TGTGCCAGCAGCTTGGAACAGGGAACTGGAAACACCATATATTTT
NA	NA	TRBJ2-6	TRBV4-1	CASSSNRDSGANVLTF	TGCGCCAGCAGCTCTAACAGAGACTCTGGGGCCAACGTCCTGACTTTC
NA	NA	TRBJ1-2	TRBV2	CASSSGIGYTF	TGTGCCAGCAGTTCAGGGATCGGCTACACCTTC
NA	TRBD2	TRBJ2-7	TRBV27	CASSLNLGTSGGNEQYF	TGTGCCAGCAGTCTCAATCTTGGGACTAGCGGGGGGAACGAGCAGTACTTC
NA	TRBD1	TRBJ2-1	TRBV6-5	CASSRQGAYNEQFF	TGTGCCAGCAGTCGACAGGGGGCCTACAATGAGCAGTTCTTC
once	NA	TRBJ1-3	TRBV14	CASSLEGGAGNTIYF	TGTGCCAGCAGCCTCGAGGGAGGGGCTGGAAACACCATATATTTT
NA	TRBD2	TRBJ2-5	TRBV5-4	CASSLDLSSGGPQETQYF	TGTGCCAGCAGCTTGGACCTTTCTAGCGGGGGGCCTCAAGAGACCCAGTACTTC
NA	NA	TRBJ1-2	TRBV14	CASSQASTVLNYGYTF	TGTGCCAGCAGCCAAGCTAGTACGGTTCTTAACTATGGCTACACCTTC
once	TRBD1	TRBJ1-1	TRBV7-9	CASSHPTGATTTNTEAFF	TGTGCCAGCAGCCACCCGACAGGGGCCACGACAACGAACACTGAAGCTTTCTTT
NA	TRBD1	TRBJ2-2	TRBV6-5	CASSRPGTATGELFF	TGTGCCAGCAGTAGGCCCGGGACAGCCACCGGGGAGCTGTTTTTT
NA	NA	TRBJ1-1	TRBV7-9	CASSLATGSEAFF	TGTGCCAGCAGCTTAGCAACGGGGAGTGAAGCTTTCTTT
NA	TRBD1	TRBJ1-2	TRBV11-2	CASSQDRVDGYTF	TGTGCCAGCAGCCAAGACAGGGTCGATGGCTACACCTTC
NA	TRBD2	TRBJ2-3	TRBV5-1	CASTPTGGGYTDTQYF	TGCGCCAGCACCCCGACGGGGGGGGGCTACACAGATACGCAGTATTTT
NA	TRBD2	TRBJ2-5	TRBV13	CASSPSGGVQETQYF	TGTGCCAGCAGCCCTAGCGGGGGGGTACAAGAGACCCAGTACTTC
NA	NA	TRBJ2-7	TRBV7-9	CASSSVSGSYEQYF	TGTGCCAGCAGCTCGGTTAGCGGTTCCTACGAGCAGTACTTC
NA	NA	TRBJ2-2	TRBV2	CASSEPHLNTGELFF	TGTGCCAGCAGTGAACCTCACTTGAACACCGGGGAGCTGTTTTTT
NA	TRBD2	TRBJ2-7	TRBV13	CASSSRTSGGHYEQYF	TGTGCCAGCAGCTCCAGAACTAGCGGGGGCCACTACGAGCAGTACTTC